The sample holds a few counts of the clone carrying this T cell receptor beta chain. Its specificity is not known. Every donor had blood drawn once into heparin, roughly 100 mL on average. By way of CD45RO/CCR7/CD25/CD127/CD95/CD27, the CD4+ regulatory, stem cell-like memory, central memory and naive cells were sorted. Expressed TCRB transcripts were sequenced because the isolated RNA had all been reverse transcribed beforehand. Some clones are missing from TCRdb's copy, which holds only in-frame ones; the method was immunoSEQ multiplex PCR. Of about 250,000 clones detected, approximately 14% appear once; the ten largest clones hold roughly 0.028%. This sample is drawn from a study of beta chain features in type 1 diabetes. Regarding the study as a whole: Comparison showed that naive, central memory and Treg TCRB repertoires appeared more similar among patients than among healthy donors. Individuals with type 1 diabetes displayed fewer insertions and more deletions at VDJ junctions.

Material for sequencing was naive CD4+ T cells from blood. The receptor was derived from a woman between 40 and 55 years old in good health.

The CDR3 DNA is TGTGCCAGCAGTGTATCACAAAGTGTCCCCCCGGATACGCAGTATTTT. The encoded protein is CASSVSQSVPPDTQYF. The chain uses TRBV6-1 and TRBJ2-3, with D uncertain. Looked up from germline, CDR1 is MNHNS and CDR2 is SASEGT. The CDR3 is 16 amino acids. V lost 4 bases, J lost 6 bases, and 20 bases lay in between.